The next 9 T cell receptor beta chains were all read from a single sample in a study of vaccination effects on CD4 cells after COVID-19. No cognate antigen is known for these TCRs. Using viral peptide pools, the ViraFEST assay grew out antigen-specific CD4+ T cells prior to sequencing. Scientists isolated CD4+ T cells after an approximately 10-day culture period ended. Having tested negative for nucleocapsid antibodies, the vaccine recipients showed no prior SARS-CoV-2 infection. Some clones are missing from TCRdb's copy, which holds only in-frame ones; the method was immunoSEQ multiplex PCR. The top ten hold 19% of the sample, which has 20,000 to 25,000 clones, around 72% seen once. The sample was CD4+ T cells from PBMCs cultured with HCoV-NL63 spike peptides, taken before COVID-19 vaccination. These receptors came from a human donor who received a COVID-19 vaccine.

This clone has a single count. The chain links TRBV20-1 to TRBJ2-5; D tentatively fits TRBD1 or TRBD2 (5 bases each). Per the germline V gene, CDR1 is DFQATT and CDR2 is SNEGSKA (reference sequence). Trimming stripped 2 bases from V and 5 bases from J, with 6 bases between. This CDR3 has 11 amino acids. Here the CDR3 reads CSARWGETQYF. CDR3 coding DNA: TGCAGTGCTAGATGGGGGGAGACCCAGTACTTC.

The chain has TRBV25-1 and TRBJ2-1; D possibly matches TRBD1 or TRBD2 (7 bases each). Germline V gene data show CDR1 as MGHDK and CDR2 as SYGVNS. The V gene lost 5 bases and the J gene lost 1 base, with 12 bases spanning the gap. CDR3 length: 15 amino acids. The CDR3 DNA sequence: TGTGCCAGCAGTCAAGCGGGACAGTCCTACAATGAGCAGTTCTTC. Protein: CASSQAGQSYNEQFF.

This chain links TRBV6-5 with TRBJ1-2, with 8 bases that match TRBD1. V gave up 7 bases and J gave up 7 bases; unmatched junction bases: 8. The CDR3 sequence is 13 residues long. The germline gives CDR1 MNHEY, CDR2 SVGAGI. This CDR3 reads CASTPDRVSGYTF. DNA of the CDR3: TGTGCCAGCACTCCGGACAGGGTTAGTGGCTACACCTTC.

The rearrangement uses TRBV5-6 and TRBJ2-7, with TRBD1 matching 9 bases. Germline V CDR1 and CDR2: SGHDT, YYEEEE. The CDR3 extends over 19 amino acids. V gave up 0 bases and J gave up 2 bases; unmatched junction bases: 15. The CDR3 reads CASSLANRGPPHPAYEQYF. The CDR3 DNA reads as TGTGCCAGCAGCTTGGCCAACAGGGGGCCTCCCCATCCGGCCTACGAGCAGTACTTC.

The gene calls are TRBV2 and TRBJ1-6; unclear D gene. The CDR3 runs 14 residues. Germline CDR1 is SNHLY and CDR2 is FYNNEI. V shed 2 bases and J shed 3 bases, with 5 bases lying between them. CDR3 loop: CASSELRYNSPLHF. The CDR3 coding sequence is TGTGCCAGCAGTGAATTACGCTATAATTCACCCCTCCACTTT.

The rearrangement uses TRBV30 and TRBJ1-3, with D unresolved. In germline, CDR1 is GTSNPN, CDR2 SVGIG (reference sequence). Trimming removed 1 base from V and 2 bases from J, with 9 bases in between. The CDR3 runs 14 residues. The CDR3 protein is CAWSERVPGNTIYF. The CDR3 DNA follows: TGTGCCTGGAGTGAGAGGGTCCCTGGAAACACCATATATTTT.

This clone was seen just once. The CDR3 DNA follows: TGTGCCAGCAGCCCGTCCGGACTGCGGGGAGAGACCCAGTACTTC. Translated, it gives CASSPSGLRGETQYF. The chain uses TRBV5-4 and TRBJ2-5; TRBD2 is a possible D gene (6 bases). V dropped 4 bases and J dropped 4 bases, with 17 bases sitting between them. The CDR3 loop spans 15 amino acids. Germline CDR1 and CDR2: SGHNT and YYREEE (reference sequence).

This clone showed up just once. This rearrangement joins TRBV9 to TRBJ2-1, with D possibly matching TRBD2 (7 bases). The CDR3 contains 15 residues. The V gene's germline CDR1 is SGDLS and CDR2 YYNGEE. Trimming shortened V by 3 bases and J by 0 bases, and 10 bases separated the two germline ends. The CDR3 sequence is CASSGGGRSYNEQFF. CDR3 DNA sequence: TGTGCCAGCAGCGGCGGGGGCCGCTCCTACAATGAGCAGTTCTTC.

V is TRBV7-9 and J is TRBJ1-1; no clear D gene. The CDR3 is made up of 15 amino acids. The germline CDR1 and CDR2 sequences are SEHNR and FQNEAQ (reference sequence). The V gene lost 4 bases and the J gene lost 0 bases, with 12 bases spanning the gap. The CDR3 DNA reads as TGTGCCAGCAGCTGGGGAGTGGGAATGAACACTGAAGCTTTCTTT. Translating gives CASSWGVGMNTEAFF.